The clone carrying this TCR beta chain is judged medium-sized (0.01 to 0.1%). What it binds is unknown. CDR3 length equals 16 residues. After constant-region reverse-primer amplification, full-length variable regions underwent semi-nested PCR with Nested Universal Primer A. TCRdb recomputed calls from the 5' RACE reads with MiXCR, one row per CDR3 protein. The top ten hold approximately 4% of the sample, which has about 7,200 distinct CDR3 sequences, about 37% seen once. CD4+CD45RO+CD25- cells were isolated as memory CD4+ T cells. General study points: Tumor Tregs overlapped most with tumor, then blood, naive CD4+ cells. The TCR gene usage of tumor memory CD4+ T cells clustered together with blood and lymph node memory CD4+ cells and with lymph node naive CD4+ cells.

The TCR comes from a female donor with breast cancer. The J gene is TRBJ2-7, the V gene TRBV12-2; TRBD1, the table's D call, lacks a check against the DNA. TRBV12-2 represents a pseudogene. The specimen sequenced was memory CD4+ T cells sorted from blood. Described subset: memory CD4+ T cells, CD4+CD45RO+CD25-. The CDR3, as DNA: TGTGCAAGTCGCCCCCCGGTTGGGGTCAGTTCCTACGAGCAGTACTTC. Translated, it gives CASRPPVGVSSYEQYF.